Listed below are T cell receptor beta chains from one sample, sequenced in a study of shared clonotypes between healthy human individuals. Repertoires were generated with immunoSEQ multiplex PCR, while TCRdb's copy carries only in-frame clones and drops some. The sample holds some 1.4 million clones, around 95% seen once. Input material: naive CD4+ T cells sorted from blood. All receptors derive from a man aged 25-45 years in good health. CDR3s include the opening cysteine and the closing phenylalanine or tryptophan. The D gene is left open where the match is weak. Size values are once, few and many counts, or a class for expanded clones, and some rows have none.

. . TRBJ2-1 12 TRBV11-2 CASSLYDNEQFF
. . TRBJ2-5 13 TRBV5-8 CASSSGLQETQYF
. . TRBJ2-5 15 TRBV19 CASSIVPGYRETQYF
. few TRBJ1-2 12 TRBV29-1 CSVVVGAEGYTF
. few TRBJ1-2 14 TRBV6-5 CASSWVGNIGGYTF
. . TRBJ2-1 14 TRBV21-1 CASIQAGAYNEQFF
. . TRBJ2-2 15 TRBV11-2 CASSSTRPSTGELFF
. . TRBJ2-5 11 TRBV20-1 CSPAVQETQYF
TRBD2 . TRBJ2-1 16 TRBV4-3 CASSLGTSGRYNEQFF
. . TRBJ2-6 16 TRBV25-1 CASSEFQGIGANVLTF
TRBD1 . TRBJ2-5 13 TRBV2 CASTGTGQETQYF
. . TRBJ1-5 14 TRBV18 CASSPLGSYQPQHF
. . TRBJ2-1 15 TRBV9 CASSVEESRYNEQFF
. . TRBJ1-1 14 TRBV5-8 CASSLAPTRTEAFF
TRBD1 . TRBJ1-1 12 TRBV29-1 CSADRANTEAFF
TRBD2 . TRBJ2-7 15 TRBV6-5 CASSSLGTSGYEQYF
. . TRBJ2-7 16 TRBV14 CASSQVARGRTYEQYF
TRBD1 . TRBJ2-7 14 TRBV28 CASRRQGIGYEQYF
. . TRBJ2-2 13 TRBV2 CASRTINTGELFF
. . TRBJ1-4 13 TRBV11-2 CASRQVRNEKLFF
. . TRBJ2-1 16 TRBV5-1 CASSLIPAVGGNEQFF
TRBD2 . TRBJ2-1 18 TRBV28 CASSFRLAGASSYNEQFF
. . TRBJ2-1 13 TRBV7-9 CASSSLAINEQFF
. . TRBJ1-3 18 TRBV7-9 CASSLALQGTNSGNTIYF
TRBD2 . TRBJ2-7 14 TRBV7-9 CASSLAGGAVEQYF
TRBD1 once TRBJ2-4 19 TRBV9 CASSVPGQGVPPAKNIQYF
. . TRBJ1-5 16 TRBV28 CASSFSARVGNQPQHF
. . TRBJ2-7 16 TRBV6-1 CASSDPSRGNGYEQYF
TRBD2 . TRBJ2-2 17 TRBV11-2 CASSLELAGKNTGELFF
. . TRBJ1-4 14 TRBV18 CASSRQVTNEKLFF
. . TRBJ1-1 11 TRBV28 CASSLSTEAFF
. . TRBJ1-4 13 TRBV7-8 CASSRMVGEKLFF
. . TRBJ2-7 15 TRBV11-2 CASSSPRRSSYEQYF
TRBD1 once TRBJ2-5 18 TRBV28 CASSPRQFRGRDIETQYF
. . TRBJ2-7 13 TRBV18 CASSPALSYEQYF
. . TRBJ2-5 17 TRBV6-1 CASSDGGFVGALETQYF
. . TRBJ1-1 13 TRBV10-1 CASSVRYGSEAFF
. once TRBJ2-7 15 TRBV5-8 CASSLGSRDPYEQYF
. . TRBJ1-1 12 TRBV6-5 CASRQGNTEAFF
. . TRBJ2-5 15 TRBV5-4 CASSNSLRITETQYF